The text below deals with one T cell receptor beta chain. Its specificity is unknown. One junction end disagrees with the germline gene, perhaps due to a read error. The record originates from a study of T cell responses to AZD1222 COVID-19 vaccine. The data were produced by immunoSEQ multiplex PCR, yet TCRdb's version contains in-frame clones alone and is incomplete. This sample has more than 120,000 clones, with about 90% found just once. Findings of the study overall: Just a handful of AZD1222 recipients tested seropositive at baseline. Repertoires were sampled only after the peak T cell response. Spike-specific TCR breadth rose after two AZD1222 doses, and depth rose as well. Close to half of all spike-specific TCRs reportedly target regions of the variants that are unmutated.

The CDR3 consists of 13 residues. Germline-derived CDR1 and CDR2 are KGHDR and SFDVKD. The sequence was collected from an adult who received the AZD1222 COVID-19 vaccine. The rearrangement joins TRBV24-1 to TRBJ2-3, with D possibly TRBD2 on 5 matching bases. Sequencing used peripheral blood, obtained 28 days after the second AZD1222 dose. Here the CDR3 DNA reads TGTGCCTCCAGGAGGACTAGCACAGATACGCAGTATTTT. Translating it yields CASRRTSTDTQYF.